This TCR beta chain came from a study of blood T cell repertoires in COVID-19. About the study: The study drew acute and convalescent COVID-19 samples from the United States, Italy and Spain. From T cells, B-cell-depleted T cells, or PBMCs came the material, which was cDNA or gDNA.

The V and J ends lost 0 bases and 3 bases respectively, with 17 bases between them. Germline V gene lookup returns CDR1 MGHDK and CDR2 SYGVNS. CDR3 size: 18 residues. In the original analysis: Amplifying reference gene primers gave estimates of nucleated cell counts. TCRdb keeps only in-frame clones here, not all; method: immunoSEQ multiplex PCR. Clonal size and the V and J genes are those of that table, whereas D and trimming came from the DNA. The profile shows about 75,000 clones, roughly 90% of them singletons. The TCR was taken from a human donor in a cohort sampled during active COVID-19. The chain joins TRBV25-1 to TRBJ1-4, with D possibly TRBD1 on 5 matching bases. Specimen: peripheral blood. In DNA, the CDR3 is TGTGCCAGCAGTGAATATGGGGGGGTTGTAAGGTCTAATGAAAAACTGTTTTTT. It is translated as CASSEYGGVVRSNEKLFF. Full variable domain (missing parts from reference TRBV25-1 and TRBJ1-4): EADIYQTPRYLVIGTGKKITLECSQTMGHDKMYWYQQDPGMELHLIHYSYGVNSTEKGDLSSESTVSRIRTEHFPLTLESARPSHTSQYLCASSEYGGVVRSNEKLFFGSGTQLSVL.